Each of the 27 T cell receptor beta chains below was sequenced from the same sample in a study of graft-versus-host responses after intestinal transplantation. Their antigens remain unidentified. TCRdb's table, derived via immunoSEQ multiplex PCR, lists solely in-frame clones and lacks some. The sample contains some 88,000 clones, more than 85% of which appear only once. This specimen was unstimulated CD8+ T cells sorted from spleen or lymph node cells, taken before intestinal transplant. These receptors came from a human donor who received an intestinal transplant.

V is TRBV4-3 and J is TRBJ2-1, with D possibly TRBD1 on 5 matching bases. Trimming shortened V by 1 base and J by 4 bases, and 8 bases separated the two germline ends. The CDR3 covers 14 residues. CDR1 and CDR2 from the germline V gene are LGHNA and YSLEER. The CDR3 sequence: CASSQGQGYNEQFF. Here the CDR3 DNA reads TGCGCCAGCAGCCAAGGGCAGGGTTACAATGAGCAGTTCTTC.

Note on this clone: Other DNA sequences in this specimen translate into the identical CDR3. The genes are TRBV10-3 and TRBJ2-3, with TRBD2 as a possible D gene (6 bases). The V and J ends lost 4 bases and 2 bases respectively, with 16 bases between them. The CDR3 is 16 amino acids. Germline values: CDR1 ENHRY, CDR2 SYGVKD. CDR3 protein: CAISGKAGINTDTQYF. CDR3 DNA sequence: TGTGCCATCAGTGGTAAGGCGGGGATTAACACAGATACGCAGTATTTT.

Comment on this clone: The DNA is left out, because the CDR3 cannot be placed on it with certainty; the CDR3 is given as TCRdb lists it. The gene calls are TRBV21-1 and TRBJ2-1; whether TRBD2, the table's D call, matches the DNA was not checked. TRBV21-1 is a pseudogene locus. Including both end residues, the CDR3 is 17 amino acids long. This CDR3 is CASSKGVGGGAYNEQFF.

The chain combines TRBV4-1 with TRBJ2-4; TRBD1 agrees at 7 bases. Germline loops: CDR1 MGHRA, CDR2 YSYEKL. V gave up 3 bases and J gave up 0 bases; unmatched junction bases: 8. There are 17 residues in the CDR3. In DNA form, the CDR3 reads TGCGCCAGCAGCCACACGTCGGACAGGTCAGCCAAAAACATTCAGTACTTC. It encodes CASSHTSDRSAKNIQYF.

The chain uses TRBV11-2 and TRBJ1-6; 7 nucleotides agree with TRBD1. V shed 6 bases, J shed 6 bases, and the junction held 5 bases outside the gene matches. CDR1 and CDR2 (germline): SGHAT, FQNNGV. The CDR3 contains 14 residues. Here the CDR3 reads CASSFDRANSPLHF. CDR3 nucleotides: TGTGCCAGCAGTTTCGACAGGGCTAATTCACCCCTCCACTTT.

This clone appeared a single time. The chain uses TRBV11-2 and TRBJ1-2; a possible D gene is TRBD1 (5 bases). Germline lookup yields CDR1 SGHAT and CDR2 FQNNGV. There are 16 residues in the CDR3. V was cut by 5 bases and J by 5 bases, with 21 bases left in between. In DNA, the CDR3 is TGTGCCAGCAGCCAGAGTGGGGGGGTCGGGCCTTATGGCTACACCTTC. Protein product: CASSQSGGVGPYGYTF.

The V and J genes are TRBV7-6 and TRBJ1-1, with a tentative D call TRBD1 (5 bases). The CDR3 has 20 amino acids. Trimming pared 3 bases from V and 0 bases from J, leaving 26 bases between. Germline CDR1 SGHVS, CDR2 FNYEAQ. CDR3 DNA sequence: TGTGCCAGCAGCTTCCGGAGTAGGACGACCGGGGGGGTAATGAACACTGAAGCTTTCTTT. It translates to CASSFRSRTTGGVMNTEAFF.

J is TRBJ2-1 and V is TRBV27; D is unresolved. V was shortened by 3 bases and J by 7 bases, with 13 bases between the two germline ends. CDR3 length equals 14 residues. CDR1 is MNHEY and CDR2 is SMNVEV in the germline V gene (reference sequence). The CDR3 DNA follows: TGTGCCAGCAGTTTCATAGGAGCCCGGAATGAGCAGTTCTTC. It yields the protein CASSFIGARNEQFF.

The chain combines TRBV29-1 with TRBJ1-1; D remains ambiguous. V lost 4 bases, J lost 0 bases, and 9 bases lay in between. The CDR3 length is 13 residues. Germline values: CDR1 SQVTM, CDR2 ANQGSEA. CDR3 nucleotide sequence: TGCAGCGTTGGGCCGGGGATGAACACTGAAGCTTTCTTT. Protein: CSVGPGMNTEAFF.

V gene TRBV19 combines with J gene TRBJ1-1; tentative D call: TRBD1 (6 bases). Germline CDR1 is LNHDA and CDR2 is SQIVND (reference sequence). This CDR3 is built from 13 residues. V lost 2 bases, J lost 4 bases, and 8 bases lay in between. The CDR3 DNA reads as TGTGCCAGTAGTATATCGGACAGCACTGAAGCTTTCTTT. This gives the protein CASSISDSTEAFF.

For this clone: Distinct nucleotide sequences in the sample also encode this CDR3. The CDR3 coding sequence is TGTGCCAGCAGTGAATGGCAGGGGGGAACTGAAGCTTTCTTT. Residues: CASSEWQGGTEAFF. This rearrangement joins TRBV2 to TRBJ1-1; 7 bases are a match to TRBD1. The CDR3 extends over 14 amino acids. The V and J ends lost 2 bases and 5 bases, in that order; junction bases with no gene match: 5. Germline values: CDR1 SNHLY, CDR2 FYNNEI.

The V and J genes are TRBV28 and TRBJ1-1, with 10 bases lining up with TRBD1. CDR1 is MDHEN, CDR2 SYDVKM, per germline. The CDR3 totals 18 residues. Trimming cost V 5 bases and J 3 bases; bases outside gene matches: 15. The CDR3 DNA sequence: TGTGCCAGCAGTCCCCGGACAGGGGGTTGGGGTGTGGACACTGAAGCTTTCTTT. The encoded protein is CASSPRTGGWGVDTEAFF.

This sequence joins TRBV29-1 and TRBJ2-7; tentative D call: TRBD1 (7 bases). The CDR3 is made up of 17 amino acids. CDR1 and CDR2 from the germline V gene are SQVTM and ANQGSEA. V was cut by 0 bases and J by 3 bases, with 21 bases left in between. CDR3 DNA sequence: TGCAGCGTTGAAGATGGTATGGAGGGGGCGCTGGGCTACGAGCAGTACTTC. Its protein product is CSVEDGMEGALGYEQYF.

This chain links TRBV6-6 with TRBJ2-4; D is perhaps TRBD2 (5 bases). Germline CDR1 MNHNY, CDR2 SVGAGI (reference sequence). This CDR3 has 13 amino acids. Trimming cost V 6 bases and J 3 bases, with 9 bases left between them. CDR3 protein: CASSRGGKNIQYF. The DNA for the CDR3 is TGTGCCAGCAGCCGAGGAGGCAAAAACATTCAGTACTTC.

The genes are TRBV7-8 and TRBJ2-5; maybe TRBD1 (5 bases). The J call may be in error: the DNA end matches TRBJ2-7 better. Per the germline V gene, CDR1 is SGHVS and CDR2 is FQNEAQ. The CDR3 has 14 residues. The CDR3 DNA reads TGTGCCAGCAGTTCACCGTCAGGGTTCTACGAGCAGTACTTC. It yields the protein CASSSPSGFYEQYF.

Written as DNA, the CDR3 is TGCGCCAGCAGCTCGAGGACAGGGGGGGACTATGGCTACACCTTC. Amino acids: CASSSRTGGDYGYTF. The chain joins TRBV5-1 to TRBJ1-2; 10 bases map to TRBD1. V lost 3 bases to trimming and J lost 3 bases; unmatched junction nucleotides: 5. The germline gives CDR1 SGHRS, CDR2 YFSETQ. CDR3 length equals 15 residues.

This chain links TRBV5-1 with TRBJ1-5; D remains unclear. From germline, CDR1 is SGHRS and CDR2 YFSETQ. CDR3 length equals 13 residues. Trimming took 4 bases from V and 4 from J, leaving 9 bases between them. The CDR3 loop reads CASSVSFNQPQHF. The CDR3 bases are TGCGCCAGCAGCGTTAGTTTTAATCAGCCCCAGCATTTT.

The chain is built from TRBV21-1 and TRBJ1-1; the table's D call of TRBD1 was not tested on the DNA. TRBV21-1 is a known pseudogene. This CDR3 is 15 amino acids long. The CDR3 is CASSNPTVMNTEAFF. The CDR3 nucleotides read TGTGCCAGCAGCAATCCGACAGTGATGAACACTGAAGCTTTCTTT.

The chain recombines TRBV5-5 with TRBJ1-2; D ambiguous. Trimming shortened V by 4 bases and J by 6 bases, and 19 bases separated the two germline ends. The germline gives CDR1 SGHKS, CDR2 YYEKEE (reference sequence). This CDR3 is 15 amino acids long. CDR3 residues: CASSPTLFDINGYTF. DNA for the CDR3: TGTGCCAGCAGCCCTACCCTATTCGATATAAATGGCTACACCTTC.

Only one count was recorded for this clone. The chain combines TRBV7-9 with TRBJ2-7; unclear D gene. Germline lookup yields CDR1 SEHNR and CDR2 FQNEAQ (reference sequence). The CDR3 is 13 amino acids. The ends were cut back, 4 bases at V and 0 bases at J, with 7 bases in the middle. The CDR3 nucleotides are TGTGCCAGCAGCTCTAGACTCTCCTACGAGCAGTACTTC. This codes for CASSSRLSYEQYF. Complete variable domain (other parts from reference TRBV7-9 and TRBJ2-7): DTGVSQNPRHKITKRGQNVTFRCDPISEHNRLYWYRQTLGQGPEFLTYFQNEAQLEKSRLLSDRFSAERPKGSFSTLEIQRTEQGDSAMYLCASSSRLSYEQYFGPGTRLTVT.

The genes are TRBV7-2 and TRBJ2-1, with D perhaps TRBD2 (6 bases). V gave up 4 bases and J gave up 9 bases, with 16 bases separating them. This CDR3 contains 14 residues. CDR1 and CDR2 (germline): SGHTA, FQGNSA. In DNA form, the CDR3 reads TGTGCCAGCAGCTATTGGGACTCCGGCTCTGAGCAGTTCTTC. It encodes CASSYWDSGSEQFF. Complete variable domain (other parts from reference TRBV7-2 and TRBJ2-1): GAGVSQSPSNKVTEKGKDVELRCDPISGHTALYWYRQSLGQGLEFLIYFQGNSAPDKSGLPSDRFSAERTGGSVSTLTIQRTQQEDSAVYLCASSYWDSGSEQFFGPGTRLTVL.

J is TRBJ2-6 and V is TRBV30, with TRBD2 as a possible D gene (6 bases). This CDR3 is 15 amino acids long. Germline loops: CDR1 GTSNPN, CDR2 SVGIG (reference sequence). V gave up 3 bases and J gave up 0 bases, with 9 bases separating them. For the CDR3, the DNA is TGTGCCTGGAGCCCCGGGGGCTCTGGGGCCAACGTCCTGACTTTC. This translates into CAWSPGGSGANVLTF.

The CDR3, as DNA: TGTGCCAGCAGCTTTACCGACAGGTACCAAGAGACCCAGTACTTC. This translates into CASSFTDRYQETQYF. The V call is TRBV7-8, the J call TRBJ2-5; weak D call: TRBD1 (6 bases). CDR3 length: 15 residues. Germline V gene lookup returns CDR1 SGHVS and CDR2 FQNEAQ. With 3 bases removed from V and 0 bases from J, the gap between germline ends came to 11 bases.

J is TRBJ2-5 and V is TRBV19; possibly TRBD1 for D (6 bases). V was cut by 5 bases and J by 4 bases, with 20 bases left in between. Germline lookup yields CDR1 LNHDA and CDR2 SQIVND (reference sequence). The CDR3 runs 16 residues. The CDR3 coding sequence is TGTGCCAGTAGTCTCCATCAGGGCTCCAGGGGAGAGACCCAGTACTTC. It codes for CASSLHQGSRGETQYF.

The rearrangement links TRBV6-5 to TRBJ1-1; TRBD1 might be the D (5 bases). Germline V CDR1 and CDR2: MNHEY, SVGAGI. This CDR3 comprises 13 residues. Trimming removed 5 bases at V and 1 base at J, with 8 bases between. Here the CDR3 reads CASSDQGNTEAFF. CDR3 DNA sequence: TGTGCCAGCAGTGACCAGGGGAACACTGAAGCTTTCTTT.

The chain has TRBV7-2 and TRBJ2-1; 7 bases align to TRBD2. The CDR3 covers 16 residues. Trimming took 1 base from V and 2 from J; bases not matched to a gene: 5. Germline lookup yields CDR1 SGHTA and CDR2 FQGNSA. The CDR3 nucleotides read TGTGCCAGCAGCTTAGAAGGAGGGAGGGCCTACAATGAGCAGTTCTTC. Translation: CASSLEGGRAYNEQFF.

The rearrangement joins TRBV7-9 to TRBJ2-3; TRBD1 agrees at 8 bases. There are 16 residues in the CDR3. Germline V lookup: CDR1 SEHNR, CDR2 FQNEAQ (reference sequence). V shed 5 bases and J 2 bases; nucleotides not matched to a gene: 9. The CDR3 loop reads CASSKSRGPSTDTQYF. As DNA, the CDR3 is TGTGCCAGCAGCAAGTCCAGGGGGCCCTCCACAGATACGCAGTATTTT.